The sequence of this T cell receptor beta chain was determined in a study of blood T cell repertoires in COVID-19. Per the study methods: The assay estimated nucleated cells by amplifying reference gene primers. Assay: immunoSEQ multiplex PCR; the TCRdb copy retains only in-frame clones and omits some. The DNA was the basis for D and trimming; V, J and clone size are from that table. The table lists just over 95,000 clones, 90% of them singletons. Germline loops: CDR1 KGHSH, CDR2 LQKENI. This CDR3 has 15 residues. V lost 5 bases and J lost 2; bases outside the gene matches: 4. Sample: peripheral blood. This sequence joins TRBV18 and TRBJ2-3; the match to TRBD2 covers 10 bases. This clonotype was sampled from a man in his 60s with acute or convalescent COVID-19. CDR3 nucleotides: TGTGCCAGCTCAGCTAGCGGGGGATACACAGATACGCAGTATTTT. It is translated as CASSASGGYTDTQYF.